The source of this TCR beta chain is a study of regulatory T cells in long-lasting Graves disease (dated by TCRdb to 2020 to 2023). Background for the entire study: In the newly diagnosed Graves' disease group, patients had been taking antithyroid drugs for less than 3 months. This study used TCR sequencing and RNA sequencing of peripheral blood to compare persistent Graves' disease patients against newly diagnosed Graves' disease patients. The study was conducted in China and was registered as a clinical trial. A total of roughly 33 samples underwent TCR sequencing: around 13 from persistent and around 20 from newly diagnosed Graves' disease patients. Paper-wide results and their limitations: Sequencing and analysis were restricted to the TCR beta chain. Because the primary lesion, thyroid tissue, could not be accessed, the study looked at peripheral blood alone. Persistent patients shared more public clonotypes among themselves (around 3,000) than newly diagnosed patients did (over 900). TRBV28, TRBJ1-2 and TRBJ2-5 were preferentially used in persistent disease, while TRBV20-1 and TRBJ2-1 were favored in newly diagnosed disease. The authors acknowledged the small sample size as a limitation that may reduce accuracy. Compared with newly diagnosed patients, persistent Graves' disease patients had lower TCR Shannon entropy and fewer highly expanded clones, which suggests clonal expansion.

This clonotype appeared many times. What this receptor recognizes is not known. No base quality values were provided; no much bigger clone lies one nucleotide off. Trimming removed 4 bases from V and 1 base from J, leaving 12 bases between the germline ends. CDR1 and CDR2 are read off the germline V gene as SQVTM and ANQGSEA. The CDR3 has 14 amino acids, counting the end cysteine and phenylalanine. The read is trimmed to its CDR3 DNA, 42 bases read in frame from base 1. Interpreted using the paper, the time point label stands for: newly diagnosed GD, antithyroid drugs for less than 3 months. RNA was extracted from PBMCs in TRIzol for both TCR sequencing and RNA sequencing. The diagnosis of Graves' disease was made according to American Thyroid Association guidelines. Recruitment of patients was carried out at an endocrinology department in Xi'an, China. Each patient gave around 9.2 milliliters of peripheral blood, collected in an EDTA anticoagulant tube. Ficoll Paque Plus density gradient separation was used to isolate PBMCs, and no further T cell sorting was performed. RNA quality was checked with an Agilent 2100 Bioanalyzer and agarose gel, and concentration with a NanoDrop 2000.

Libraries were built with multiplex PCR. The run used an Illumina HiSeq 4000. CDR3 regions were amplified by Arm-PCR with iRepertoire HTBI primers to construct TCR beta libraries. Gel purification was performed on PCR products prior to sequencing. Processing in the source paper ran as follows. Gene usage analysis of CDR3 amino acid clonotypes used the 55 to 80 TRBV and around 13 TRBJ segments found across samples. COPE and FqMerger were used to merge the filtered high-quality paired reads into contigs. BLAST was used to align contigs to IMGT TRBV, TRBD and TRBJ reference genes, with CDR3 defined following IMGT. Highly expanded clones were defined as clonotypes with a frequency above 0.1%. Repertoire diversity was measured by Shannon entropy, and V-J evenness by the Gini coefficient. A clonotype was considered public if more than one individual shared it. The public reads were quality trimmed at Q25 with fastp and then assembled into clones with MiXCR by TCRdb, keeping productive beta chains. Duplicate CDR3 protein sequences are folded into a single record with the most common DNA and genes. TCRdb's processing, not the study's, gives the V and J calls here. This sample gives 410,000 or so distinct CDR3 sequences in total; around 14% of them show up just once. The ten largest clones capture 16% of the sample.

These data were also reused for a study on T cells in Graves' hyperthyroidism and ophthalmopathy. The second source states: Stable Graves' hyperthyroidism was defined as the absence of progression to ophthalmopathy over 18 months of follow-up. Hyperthyroidism patients were newly diagnosed, had a disease duration of under 2 months, and were aged 18 to 65 years. The study excluded patients with uncontrolled infections, other autoimmune diseases, pregnancy or lactation. Diagnoses were based on clinical symptoms, serum thyroxine and TRAb, thyroid ultrasound and orbital computed tomography. For the first round of RT-PCR on the TCR CDR3, the HTBI primer set was used together with the Qiagen OneStep RT-PCR kit. Most expanded thyroid clonotypes (frequency above 0.001) were also detected in blood, suggesting blood repertoires may reflect thyroid immune responses. A 13 V-J signature model separated ophthalmopathy from stable hyperthyroidism, with over 85% sensitivity and 81.08% specificity in cross-validation and 80%/75% in testing. In validation, the model predicted progression to ophthalmopathy with around 71% sensitivity and roughly 75% specificity, a median of about six months before onset. To identify distinguishing TCR V-J signatures, a discovery cohort of 95 to 100 patients was used, comprising 40 to 45 with Graves' ophthalmopathy and some 60 with stable Graves' hyperthyroidism. Prospective prediction of ophthalmopathy was tested in an independent validation cohort consisting of roughly 20 hyperthyroidism patients and some 15 patients who later progressed to ophthalmopathy. For training and testing, the 100 or so patients in the discovery cohort were randomly divided in a 7:3 ratio. In over five Graves' hyperthyroidism patients, the study also compared T-cell repertoires from thyroid tissue with T-cell repertoires from blood. After sampling, hyperthyroidism patients received methimazole starting at 30 mg daily, and ophthalmopathy patients received high-dose intravenous methylprednisolone. Libraries were constructed in a second round of multiplex PCR, after which size selection and purification were carried out. The libraries were sequenced on an Illumina HiSeq2000 using paired-end 100 bp reads. SOAPnuke was used to process the raw data, with reads discarded if the reads contained adapters or uncalled bases, had a mean Phred below 15, or lacked an exact constant-primer or identifier match. High-quality paired reads were merged using COPE v1.2.5, and each unique nucleotide sequence was defined as a clonotype. MiTCR v1.1 was used to align the clonotypes against IMGT TRBV, TRBD and TRBJ reference segments. Only V-J combinations with frequency above 0.0001, covering about 99% of repertoires, were analysed. The TCS score was defined as F50 (clonal expansion) divided by E x V (chaos), with BLOSUM62-based TCRdist calculated between CDR3 peptides within each V-J. Welch's t-statistics and random forest reduced 500 to 550 V-J features to some 14, which were used in a naive Bayes classifier (R e1071). Sample size was not statistically predetermined, and blinding of investigators to group allocation was not performed. TCR Vbeta CDR3 sequencing of 135 peripheral blood samples (about 45 ophthalmopathy, approximately 80 hyperthyroidism and 17 progressor patients) is reported in the paper.

The TCR was taken from a woman in her thirties with Graves disease. Donor details come from another sample of the same person, matched by shared clones. Rearrangement joined TRBV29-1 to TRBJ2-3; the D gene is perhaps TRBD1, from 6 matching bases. Specimen: peripheral blood mononuclear cells (PBMCs), collected at new diagnosis, from a patient treated with antithyroid drugs. The encoded CDR3 is CSVGRGGGTDTQYF. The DNA sequence is TGCAGCGTTGGACGAGGGGGAGGCACAGATACGCAGTATTTT.